This T cell receptor (beta chain) was recorded in a study of blood T cell repertoires in COVID-19. Study-wide context: Collection of acute and convalescent COVID-19 samples took place in the United States, Italy and Spain. PBMCs, B-cell-depleted T cells, or T cells were the source of the cDNA or gDNA that made up the material.

Per the original data handling: From reference gene primer amplification, estimates of nucleated cell counts were derived. Sequencing used immunoSEQ multiplex PCR; TCRdb keeps in-frame clones, though not all of them. The V and J calls and the clone size are those of that table, but D and trimming were determined from the DNA. The table lists tens of thousands of clones, almost 85% of them singletons. V gave up 6 bases and J gave up 5 bases; unmatched junction bases: 7. This CDR3 region has 14 residues. The germline gives CDR1 MNHEY, CDR2 SVGAGI. What was sequenced was peripheral blood. The clonotype originates from a man aged 45-60 years with active or convalescent COVID-19. The gene calls are TRBV6-5 and TRBJ2-3, with TRBD1 identical over 8 bases. This CDR3 is CASSKDRALDTQYF. The CDR3 region has the DNA TGTGCCAGCAGCAAGGACAGGGCTTTAGATACGCAGTATTTT.